A selection of T cell receptor beta chains follows, all from one sample in a study of blood T cell repertoires in COVID-19. The assay was immunoSEQ multiplex PCR, and TCRdb's table has in-frame clones only and misses some. The sample includes about 180,000 clones, about three quarters seen only once; the top ten take about 10%. The sequencing sample was made of peripheral blood. These receptors originate from a woman of 80 years or more with COVID-19, enrolled during active disease. CDR3s include the opening cysteine and the closing phenylalanine or tryptophan. The D gene is left open where the match is weak. Some rows have no size entry. The others give once, few or many, or a class for an expanded clone.

d_call: NA; v_call: TRBV30; clone_size: NA; j_call: TRBJ1-1; cdr3_aa: CAWRLMVDRALPSGNTEAFF; cdr3_nt: TGTGCCTGGAGGCTTATGGTCGACAGAGCCTTGCCCTCCGGTAACACTGAAGCTTTCTTT
d_call: TRBD2; v_call: TRBV6-2/TRBV6-3; clone_size: once; j_call: TRBJ2-5; cdr3_aa: CASSYLGLEGETQYF; cdr3_nt: TGTGCCAGCAGTTACCTGGGACTAGAGGGGGAGACCCAGTACTTC
d_call: NA; v_call: TRBV9; clone_size: NA; j_call: TRBJ1-2; cdr3_aa: CASSQSLQFYGYTF; cdr3_nt: TGTGCCAGCAGCCAGTCGCTGCAATTCTATGGCTACACCTTC
d_call: NA; v_call: TRBV7-9; clone_size: NA; j_call: TRBJ1-2; cdr3_aa: CASSPPSHYGYTF; cdr3_nt: TGTGCCAGCAGCCCCCCCTCCCACTATGGCTACACCTTC
d_call: NA; v_call: TRBV7-9; clone_size: NA; j_call: TRBJ1-5; cdr3_aa: CASSLEYAGIGQPQHF; cdr3_nt: TGTGCCAGCAGCTTAGAATACGCAGGGATCGGTCAGCCCCAGCATTTT
d_call: NA; v_call: TRBV7-9; clone_size: once; j_call: TRBJ1-1; cdr3_aa: CASSLGGGNTEAFF; cdr3_nt: TGTGCCAGCAGCTTAGGCGGGGGGAACACTGAAGCTTTCTTT
d_call: NA; v_call: TRBV19; clone_size: NA; j_call: TRBJ2-1; cdr3_aa: CASSIAVSSYNEQFF; cdr3_nt: TGTGCCAGTAGTATAGCGGTGAGCTCCTACAATGAGCAGTTCTTC
d_call: TRBD2; v_call: TRBV2; clone_size: NA; j_call: TRBJ2-5; cdr3_aa: CASNPGGQETQYF; cdr3_nt: TGTGCCAGCAACCCGGGGGGGCAAGAGACCCAGTACTTC
d_call: NA; v_call: TRBV28; clone_size: few; j_call: TRBJ2-3; cdr3_aa: CASIEGGPTDTQYF; cdr3_nt: TGTGCCAGCATTGAGGGAGGCCCCACAGATACGCAGTATTTT
d_call: NA; v_call: TRBV30; clone_size: NA; j_call: TRBJ2-5; cdr3_aa: CAWSVAETQYF; cdr3_nt: TGTGCCTGGAGTGTCGCGGAGACCCAGTACTTC
d_call: TRBD1; v_call: TRBV28; clone_size: few; j_call: TRBJ1-4; cdr3_aa: CASSSAGGGNEKLFF; cdr3_nt: TGTGCCAGCAGCTCGGCAGGGGGAGGTAATGAAAAACTGTTTTTT
d_call: TRBD2; v_call: TRBV5-4; clone_size: NA; j_call: TRBJ2-5; cdr3_aa: CASSAGGGYQETQYF; cdr3_nt: TGTGCCAGCAGCGCGGGCGGGGGGTACCAAGAGACCCAGTACTTC
d_call: NA; v_call: TRBV6-2/TRBV6-3; clone_size: NA; j_call: TRBJ1-1; cdr3_aa: CASSFGPDTNTEAFF; cdr3_nt: TGTGCCAGCAGCTTTGGGCCCGACACGAACACTGAAGCTTTCTTT
d_call: NA; v_call: TRBV10-3; clone_size: NA; j_call: TRBJ1-5; cdr3_aa: CAISGSAGDQPQHF; cdr3_nt: TGTGCCATCAGTGGTTCGGCAGGGGACCAGCCCCAGCATTTT
d_call: TRBD1; v_call: TRBV9; clone_size: NA; j_call: TRBJ1-2; cdr3_aa: CASSGLQGASGYTF; cdr3_nt: TGTGCCAGCAGCGGCCTACAGGGGGCATCTGGCTACACCTTC
d_call: NA; v_call: TRBV2; clone_size: NA; j_call: TRBJ2-4; cdr3_aa: CASSEDRLAKNIQYF; cdr3_nt: TGTGCCAGCAGTGAAGACAGGTTAGCCAAAAACATTCAGTACTTC
d_call: NA; v_call: TRBV7-2; clone_size: NA; j_call: TRBJ1-2; cdr3_aa: CASREDRNYGYTF; cdr3_nt: TGTGCCAGCAGAGAAGACAGGAACTATGGCTACACCTTC
d_call: TRBD1; v_call: TRBV7-9; clone_size: NA; j_call: TRBJ2-5; cdr3_aa: CASSLATGEGLTQYF; cdr3_nt: TGTGCCAGCAGCTTAGCGACAGGGGAAGGGTTGACCCAGTACTTC
d_call: NA; v_call: TRBV4-2; clone_size: NA; j_call: TRBJ2-7; cdr3_aa: CASSQEVAGIYEQYF; cdr3_nt: TGTGCCAGCAGCCAAGAGGTCGCGGGGATTTACGAGCAGTACTTC
d_call: NA; v_call: TRBV5-1; clone_size: NA; j_call: TRBJ1-6; cdr3_aa: CASSLTGSHSNSPLHF; cdr3_nt: TGCGCCAGCAGCTTGACAGGGTCTCACTCCAATTCACCCCTCCACTTT
d_call: NA; v_call: TRBV5-8; clone_size: NA; j_call: TRBJ1-2; cdr3_aa: CASSSRVYGYTF; cdr3_nt: TGTGCCAGCAGCAGCAGGGTCTATGGCTACACCTTC
d_call: NA; v_call: TRBV6-5; clone_size: NA; j_call: TRBJ2-7; cdr3_aa: CASSSDATRDEQYF; cdr3_nt: TGTGCCAGCAGTTCAGACGCCACGAGGGACGAGCAGTACTTC
d_call: TRBD1; v_call: TRBV5-5; clone_size: NA; j_call: TRBJ1-1; cdr3_aa: CASSLTGGTTEAFF; cdr3_nt: TGTGCCAGCAGCTTGACAGGGGGTACCACTGAAGCTTTCTTT